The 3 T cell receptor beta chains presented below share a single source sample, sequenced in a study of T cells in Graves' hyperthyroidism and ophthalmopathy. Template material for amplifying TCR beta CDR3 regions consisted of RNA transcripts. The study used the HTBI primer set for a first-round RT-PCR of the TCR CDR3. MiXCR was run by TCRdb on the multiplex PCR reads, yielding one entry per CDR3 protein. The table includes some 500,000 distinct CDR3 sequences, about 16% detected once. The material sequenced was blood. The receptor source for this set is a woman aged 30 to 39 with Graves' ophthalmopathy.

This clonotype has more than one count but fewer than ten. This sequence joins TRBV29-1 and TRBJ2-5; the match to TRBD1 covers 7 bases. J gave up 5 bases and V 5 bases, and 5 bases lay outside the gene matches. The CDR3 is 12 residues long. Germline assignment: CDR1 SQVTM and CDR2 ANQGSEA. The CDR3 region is CSVRGLGETQYF. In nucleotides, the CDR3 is TGCAGCGTTAGGGGGCTAGGGGAGACCCAGTACTTC.

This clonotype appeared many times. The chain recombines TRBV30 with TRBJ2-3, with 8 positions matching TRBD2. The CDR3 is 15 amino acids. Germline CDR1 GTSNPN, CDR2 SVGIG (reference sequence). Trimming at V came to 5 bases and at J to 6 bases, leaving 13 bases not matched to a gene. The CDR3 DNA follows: TGTGCCTGGGACATTCAGAGCGGGAGAGGGGATACGCAGTATTTT. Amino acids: CAWDIQSGRGDTQYF.

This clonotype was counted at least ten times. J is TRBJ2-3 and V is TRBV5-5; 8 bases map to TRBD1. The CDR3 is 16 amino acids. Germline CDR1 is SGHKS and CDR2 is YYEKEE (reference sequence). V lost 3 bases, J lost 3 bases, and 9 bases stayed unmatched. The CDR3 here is CASSSRRDRHTDTQYF. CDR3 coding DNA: TGTGCCAGCAGCTCACGCCGGGACAGGCATACAGATACGCAGTATTTT. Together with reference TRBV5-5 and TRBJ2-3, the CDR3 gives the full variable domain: DAGVTQSPTHLIKTRGQQVTLRCSPISGHKSVSWYQQVLGQGPQFIFQYYEKEERGRGNFPDRFSARQFPNYSSELNVNALLLGDSALYLCASSSRRDRHTDTQYFGPGTRLTVL.